This T cell receptor beta chain was sequenced during a study of Ad26.COV2.S vaccination and SARS-CoV-2 variants. Study context: Once or twice, 56 days apart, Ad26.COV2.S was delivered intramuscularly. General study findings and limits: Non-spike TCR breadth was similar in vaccine and placebo recipients.

Germline loops: CDR1 MNHNS, CDR2 SASEGT. The CDR3 length is 13 residues. V shed 3 bases and J shed 2 bases, with 7 bases lying between them. Comment on this clone: Antigen unknown.

Generated by immunoSEQ multiplex PCR, the TCRdb table keeps only in-frame clones and is missing some. The table lists under 300,000 clones, 87% of them singletons. Treatment indicated: some 20 received Ad26.COV2.S at low or high dose, single or two shots; five or six received placebo; per-sample allocation not given. The samples date from day 63 after the first vaccine or placebo injection. Recruitment in Boston yielded a donor of adult age, 18-55 years. The J gene is TRBJ1-2, the V gene TRBV6-1; D not certain. This specimen was peripheral blood, taken in a trial of Ad26.COV2.S vaccine versus placebo. This receptor was identified in a person aged 18-65 years who received the Ad26.COV2.S COVID-19 vaccine or a placebo. CDR3 sequence (DNA): TGTGCCAGCAGTGAGTCCTCGAACTATGGCTACACCTTC. Protein sequence: CASSESSNYGYTF.